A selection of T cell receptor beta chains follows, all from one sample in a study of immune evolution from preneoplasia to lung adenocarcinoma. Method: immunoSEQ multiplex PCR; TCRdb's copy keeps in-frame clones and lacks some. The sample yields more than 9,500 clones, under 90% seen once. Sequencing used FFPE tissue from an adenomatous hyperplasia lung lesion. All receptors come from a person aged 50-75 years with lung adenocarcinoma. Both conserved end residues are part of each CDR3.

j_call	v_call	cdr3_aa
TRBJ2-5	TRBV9	CASSYSPLETQYF
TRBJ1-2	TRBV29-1	CSVVDRGAMSYTF
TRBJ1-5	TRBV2	CASSAGDASNQPQHF
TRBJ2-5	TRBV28	CASSPSGTGIRETQYF
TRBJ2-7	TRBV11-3	CASSSRVTYEQYF
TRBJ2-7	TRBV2	CASSEQGMNEQYF
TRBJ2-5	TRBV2	CASSSDREETQYF
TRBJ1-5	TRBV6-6	CASSPPTGGNQPQHF
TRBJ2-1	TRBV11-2	CASSLVSNNEQFF
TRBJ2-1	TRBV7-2	CASSLTGTGSYSYNEQFF
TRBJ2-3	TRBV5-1	CASSWPLTGGSTDTQYF
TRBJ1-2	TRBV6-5	CASSGDRGQGYTF
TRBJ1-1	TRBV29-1	CSFKSRGQGSEAFF
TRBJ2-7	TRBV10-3	CATGLDYEQYF
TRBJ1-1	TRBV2	CASSVVGRGRDTEAFF
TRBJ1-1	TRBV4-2	CASSQDPESTEAFF
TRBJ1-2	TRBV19	CASSMRREVYGYTF
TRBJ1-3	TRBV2	CASSESPGQGVGNTIYF
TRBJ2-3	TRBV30	CAWKTGTPPDTQYF
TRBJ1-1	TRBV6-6	CASSGANSNTEAFF
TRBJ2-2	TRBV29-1	CSVENPRANTGELFF
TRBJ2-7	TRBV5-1	CASSPRDKIYEQYF
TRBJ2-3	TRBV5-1	CASSLGQASDTQYF
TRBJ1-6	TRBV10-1	CASSLTSSWDIVYNSPLHF
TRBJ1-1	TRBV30	CAWSGIQGANTEAFF
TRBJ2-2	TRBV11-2	CASSLQLASGELFF
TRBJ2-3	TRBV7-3	CASSSRQGENTDTQYF
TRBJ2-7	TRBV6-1	CASSEFATGGRGQYF
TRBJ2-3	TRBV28	CASRSGERGDTQYF
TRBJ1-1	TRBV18	CASSPPSGEAFF
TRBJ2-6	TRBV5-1	CASSLPTGQERSGANVLTF
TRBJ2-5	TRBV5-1	CASSSGTGRETQYF
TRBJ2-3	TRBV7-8	CASSLASGHTDTQYF
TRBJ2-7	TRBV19	CASSIGGAGGYFYEQYF
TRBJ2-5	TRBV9	CASSVGLAGHQETQYF
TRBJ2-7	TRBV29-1	CSVAQGWGYEQYF
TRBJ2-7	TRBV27	CASSLTVHSYEQYF
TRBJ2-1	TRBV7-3	CASSPSPSSYNEQFF